The 9 T cell receptor beta chains below come from one sample, sequenced in a study of cytomegalovirus exposure and HLA in healthy donors. Primers: 60 Vbeta forward and 13 Jbeta reverse. The data were produced by immunoSEQ multiplex PCR, yet TCRdb's version contains in-frame clones alone and is incomplete. The sample comprises around 90,000 clones, more than 55% of which are singletons, and over 2% rests with the top ten. Sequenced sample: PBMCs. Receptors originate from a human donor in good health.

Concerning this clone itself: The same CDR3 arises from other DNA sequences in this sample as well. The gene calls are TRBV10-1 and TRBJ2-2, with a possible D match to TRBD2 (6 bases). CDR3 size: 14 residues. V was shortened by 4 bases and J by 4 bases, with 10 bases between the two germline ends. From germline, CDR1 is WNHNN and CDR2 SYGVQD (reference sequence). The CDR3 loop reads CASSGGLPTGELFF. The CDR3 coding sequence is TGCGCCAGCAGTGGGGGACTTCCCACCGGGGAGCTGTTTTTT.

The genes are TRBV15 and TRBJ1-2; 7 bases map to TRBD1. V was clipped by 5 bases and J by 4 bases; unmatched bases: 19. The CDR3 has 18 amino acids. Looked up from germline, CDR1 is LNHNV and CDR2 is YYDKDF (reference sequence). CDR3 in amino acids: CATSGGEGTTGVVYGYTF. As DNA, the CDR3 is TGTGCCACCAGCGGCGGCGAAGGAACAACAGGGGTCGTCTATGGCTACACCTTC.

The J gene is TRBJ2-2, the V gene TRBV19, with D unresolved. Germline loops: CDR1 LNHDA, CDR2 SQIVND (reference sequence). Trimming stripped 3 bases from V and 0 bases from J, with 8 bases between. The CDR3 spans 15 residues. The CDR3 DNA follows: TGTGCCAGTAGTATCCAGGTCACGAACACCGGGGAGCTGTTTTTT. This codes for CASSIQVTNTGELFF.

V usage is TRBV11-3 and J usage is TRBJ1-3; TRBD1 aligns across 7 bases. Per germline, CDR1 SGHNT and CDR2 YENEEA. J gave up 2 bases and V 5 bases, and 6 bases lay outside the gene matches. The CDR3 sequence is 15 residues long. The CDR3 region is CASSGTGVTGNTIYF. DNA for the CDR3: TGTGCCAGCAGCGGTACAGGGGTAACTGGAAACACCATATATTTT.

Details on this clone: An end of the junction does not agree with germline; a read error may underlie this. The chain is built from TRBV6-4 and TRBJ1-2; D is perhaps TRBD1 (5 bases). The CDR3 loop spans 15 amino acids. CDR1 MRHNA and CDR2 SNTAGT come from the germline V gene. The CDR3, as DNA: TGTGCCACGAGGCCGGGTCAGGGAACTAACTATGGCCACACCTTC. This sequence encodes CATRPGQGTNYGHTF.

The chain couples TRBV19 to TRBJ2-2; TRBD1 might be the D (6 bases). This CDR3 comprises 14 residues. The germline V gene encodes CDR1 LNHDA and CDR2 SQIVND (reference sequence). V was trimmed by 5 bases and J by 1 base, leaving 8 bases between them. CDR3 sequence (DNA): TGTGCCAGTAGTCTCAGGGGGAACACCGGGGAGCTGTTTTTT. Translation: CASSLRGNTGELFF.

This clone was counted a few times. V is TRBV9 and J is TRBJ2-3; D is perhaps TRBD1 (5 bases). CDR3 length: 15 residues. In germline, CDR1 is SGDLS, CDR2 YYNGEE. V was pared by 0 bases and J by 0 bases, with 8 bases between. The CDR3 DNA reads as TGTGCCAGCAGCGTAGTAGGGGTTAGCACAGATACGCAGTATTTT. This encodes CASSVVGVSTDTQYF.

The CDR3 protein is CAWSHGGQWSEEKLFF. DNA for the CDR3: TGTGCCTGGAGTCACGGGGGTCAGTGGTCGGAGGAAAAACTGTTTTTT. This chain connects TRBV30 to TRBJ1-4; D perhaps matches TRBD1 (5 bases). V dropped 2 bases and J dropped 8 bases, with 21 bases sitting between them. The CDR3 contains 16 residues. Looked up from germline, CDR1 is GTSNPN and CDR2 is SVGIG (reference sequence).

For the CDR3, the DNA is TGCAGCGTTGGTCAGTACAGCTACACCTTC. Translated: CSVGQYSYTF. The chain recombines TRBV29-1 with TRBJ1-2, with unresolved D. Germline V gene lookup returns CDR1 SQVTM and CDR2 ANQGSEA. This CDR3 is built from 10 residues. With 4 bases removed from V and 9 bases from J, the gap between germline ends came to 9 bases.